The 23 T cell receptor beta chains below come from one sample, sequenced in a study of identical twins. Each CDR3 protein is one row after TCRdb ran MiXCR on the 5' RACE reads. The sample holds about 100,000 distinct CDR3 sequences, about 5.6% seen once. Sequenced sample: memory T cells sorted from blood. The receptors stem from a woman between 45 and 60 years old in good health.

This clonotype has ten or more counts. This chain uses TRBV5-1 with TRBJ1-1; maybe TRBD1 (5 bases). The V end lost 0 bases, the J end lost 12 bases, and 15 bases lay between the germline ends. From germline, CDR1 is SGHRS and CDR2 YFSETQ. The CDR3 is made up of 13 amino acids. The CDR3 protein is CASSLVGGPSTFF. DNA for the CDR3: TGCGCCAGCAGCTTGGTTGGGGGTCCTTCAACTTTCTTT.

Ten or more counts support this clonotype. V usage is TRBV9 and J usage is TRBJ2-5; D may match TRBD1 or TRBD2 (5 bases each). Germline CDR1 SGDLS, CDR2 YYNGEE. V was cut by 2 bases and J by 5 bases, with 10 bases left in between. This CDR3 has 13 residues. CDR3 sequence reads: CASSVGVKETQYF. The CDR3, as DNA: TGTGCCAGCAGCGTGGGGGTGAAGGAGACCCAGTACTTC.

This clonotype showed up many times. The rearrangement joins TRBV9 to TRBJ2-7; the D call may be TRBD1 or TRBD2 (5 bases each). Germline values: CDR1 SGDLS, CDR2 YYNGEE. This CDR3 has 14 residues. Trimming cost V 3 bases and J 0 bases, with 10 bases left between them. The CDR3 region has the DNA TGTGCCAGCAGCGCTAGAGGGGACTCCTACGAGCAGTACTTC. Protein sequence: CASSARGDSYEQYF.

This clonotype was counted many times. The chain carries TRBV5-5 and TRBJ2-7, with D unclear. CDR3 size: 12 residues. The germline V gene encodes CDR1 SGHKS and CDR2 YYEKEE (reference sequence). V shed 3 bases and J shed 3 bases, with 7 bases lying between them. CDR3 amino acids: CASSSPYYEQYF. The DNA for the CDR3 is TGTGCCAGCAGCTCCCCCTACTACGAGCAGTACTTC.

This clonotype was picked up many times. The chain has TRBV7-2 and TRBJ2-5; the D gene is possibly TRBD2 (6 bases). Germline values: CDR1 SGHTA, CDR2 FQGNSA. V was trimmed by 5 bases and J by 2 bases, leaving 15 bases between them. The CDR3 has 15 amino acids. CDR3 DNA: TGTGCCAGCAGCCCCCCACTAGCAGGACAAGAGACCCAGTACTTC. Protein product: CASSPPLAGQETQYF.

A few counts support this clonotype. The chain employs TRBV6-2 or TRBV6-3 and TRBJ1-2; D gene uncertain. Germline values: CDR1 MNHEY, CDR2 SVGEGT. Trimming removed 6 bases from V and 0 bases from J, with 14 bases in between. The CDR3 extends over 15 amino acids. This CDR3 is CASRDRRGANYGYTF. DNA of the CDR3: TGTGCCAGCAGGGACCGACGGGGAGCTAACTATGGCTACACCTTC.

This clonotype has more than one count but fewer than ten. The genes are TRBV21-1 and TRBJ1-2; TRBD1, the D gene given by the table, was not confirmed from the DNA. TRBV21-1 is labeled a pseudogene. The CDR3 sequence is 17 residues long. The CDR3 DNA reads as TGTGCCAGCAGCAAAGACGACAGGGGGCGACCCCTGGGTGGCTACACCTTC. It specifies CASSKDDRGRPLGGYTF.

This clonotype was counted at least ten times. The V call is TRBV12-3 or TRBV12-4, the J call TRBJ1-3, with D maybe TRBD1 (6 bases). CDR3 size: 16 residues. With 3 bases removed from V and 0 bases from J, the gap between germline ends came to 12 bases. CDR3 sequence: CASSFGGAVSGNTIYF. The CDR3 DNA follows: TGTGCCAGCAGTTTCGGGGGGGCAGTCTCTGGAAACACCATATATTTT.

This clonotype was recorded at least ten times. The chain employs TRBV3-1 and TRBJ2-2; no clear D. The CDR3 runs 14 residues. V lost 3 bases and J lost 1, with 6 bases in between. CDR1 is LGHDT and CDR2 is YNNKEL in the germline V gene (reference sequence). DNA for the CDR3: TGTGCCAGCAGCCACGGCGGGAACACCGGGGAGCTGTTTTTT. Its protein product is CASSHGGNTGELFF.

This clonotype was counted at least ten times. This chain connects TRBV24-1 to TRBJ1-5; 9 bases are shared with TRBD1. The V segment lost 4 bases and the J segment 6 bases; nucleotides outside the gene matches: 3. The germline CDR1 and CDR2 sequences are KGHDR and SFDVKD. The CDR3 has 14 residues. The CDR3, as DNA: TGTGCCACCAGTGAAACAGGGGGCTTTCAGCCCCAGCATTTT. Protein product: CATSETGGFQPQHF.

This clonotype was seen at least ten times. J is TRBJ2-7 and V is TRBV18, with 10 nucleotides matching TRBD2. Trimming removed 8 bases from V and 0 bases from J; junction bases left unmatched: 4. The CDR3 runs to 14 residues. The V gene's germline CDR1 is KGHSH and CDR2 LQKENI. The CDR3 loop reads CASAGLANSYEQYF. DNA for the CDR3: TGTGCCAGCGCGGGACTAGCGAACTCCTACGAGCAGTACTTC.

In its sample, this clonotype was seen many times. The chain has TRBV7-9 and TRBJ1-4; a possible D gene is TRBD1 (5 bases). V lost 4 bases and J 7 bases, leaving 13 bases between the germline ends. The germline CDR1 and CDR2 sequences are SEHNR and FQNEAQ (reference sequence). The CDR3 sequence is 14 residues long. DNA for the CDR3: TGTGCCAGCAGCTCTCAGGGTTTTGGTGAAAAACTGTTTTTT. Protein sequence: CASSSQGFGEKLFF.

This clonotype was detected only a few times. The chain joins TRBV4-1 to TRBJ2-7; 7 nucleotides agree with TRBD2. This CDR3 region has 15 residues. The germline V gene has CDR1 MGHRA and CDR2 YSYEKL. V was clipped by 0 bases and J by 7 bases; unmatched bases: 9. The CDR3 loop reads CASSQDGAGVREQYF. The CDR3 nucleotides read TGCGCCAGCAGCCAAGACGGGGCGGGAGTGAGGGAGCAGTACTTC.

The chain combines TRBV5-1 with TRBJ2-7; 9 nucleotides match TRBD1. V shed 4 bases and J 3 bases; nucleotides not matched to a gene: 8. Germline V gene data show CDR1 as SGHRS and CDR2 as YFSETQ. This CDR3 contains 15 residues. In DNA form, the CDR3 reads TGCGCCAGCAGCCCCACTGGACAGGGGATCTACGAGCAGTACTTC. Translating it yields CASSPTGQGIYEQYF.

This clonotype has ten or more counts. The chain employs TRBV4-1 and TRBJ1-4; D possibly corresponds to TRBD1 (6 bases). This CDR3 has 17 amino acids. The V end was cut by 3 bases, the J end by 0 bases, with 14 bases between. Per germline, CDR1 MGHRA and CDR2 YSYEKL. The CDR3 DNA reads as TGCGCCAGCAGCCACCACCCTACAGGGCCAACTAATGAAAAACTGTTTTTT. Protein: CASSHHPTGPTNEKLFF.

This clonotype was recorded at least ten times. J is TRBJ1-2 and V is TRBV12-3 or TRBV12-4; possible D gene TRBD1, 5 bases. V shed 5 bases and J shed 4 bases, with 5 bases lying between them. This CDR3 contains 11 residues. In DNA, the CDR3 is TGTGCCAGCAGTGACAGCTATGGCTACACCTTC. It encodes CASSDSYGYTF.

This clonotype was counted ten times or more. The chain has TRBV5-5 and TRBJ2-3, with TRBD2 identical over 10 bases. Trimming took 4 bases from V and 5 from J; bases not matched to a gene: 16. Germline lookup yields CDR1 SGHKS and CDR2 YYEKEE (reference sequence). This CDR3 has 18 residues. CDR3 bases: TGTGCCAGCAGCGCACTACCGGGGCTAGCGGGAGTTGGAGATACGCAGTATTTT. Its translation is CASSALPGLAGVGDTQYF. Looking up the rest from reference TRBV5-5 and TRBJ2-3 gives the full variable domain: DAGVTQSPTHLIKTRGQQVTLRCSPISGHKSVSWYQQVLGQGPQFIFQYYEKEERGRGNFPDRFSARQFPNYSSELNVNALLLGDSALYLCASSALPGLAGVGDTQYFGPGTRLTVL.

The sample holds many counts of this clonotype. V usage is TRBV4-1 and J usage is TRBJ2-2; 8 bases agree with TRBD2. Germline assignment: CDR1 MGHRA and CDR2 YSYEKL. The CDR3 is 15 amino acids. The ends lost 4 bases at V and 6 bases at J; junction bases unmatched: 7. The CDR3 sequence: CASSLASGYAGELFF. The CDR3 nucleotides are TGCGCCAGCAGCCTCGCTAGCGGGTATGCCGGGGAGCTGTTTTTT.

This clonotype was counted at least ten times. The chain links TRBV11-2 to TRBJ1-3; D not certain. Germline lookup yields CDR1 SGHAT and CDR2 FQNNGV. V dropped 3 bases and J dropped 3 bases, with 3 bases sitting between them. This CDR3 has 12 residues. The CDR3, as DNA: TGTGCCAGCAGCTTCTATGGAAACACCATATATTTT. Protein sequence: CASSFYGNTIYF.

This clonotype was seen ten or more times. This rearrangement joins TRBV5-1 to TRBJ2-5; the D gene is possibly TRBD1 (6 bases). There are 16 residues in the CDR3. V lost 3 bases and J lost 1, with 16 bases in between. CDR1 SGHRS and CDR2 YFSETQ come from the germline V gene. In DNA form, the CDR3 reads TGCGCCAGCAGCTCCCCCCCGGGACACAGCCAAGAGACCCAGTACTTC. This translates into CASSSPPGHSQETQYF.

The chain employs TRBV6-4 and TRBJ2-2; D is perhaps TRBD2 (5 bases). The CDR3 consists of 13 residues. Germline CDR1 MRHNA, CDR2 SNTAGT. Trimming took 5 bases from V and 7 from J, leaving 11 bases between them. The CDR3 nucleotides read TGTGCCAGCAGTCAGCGGCACGTCGGGGAGCTGTTTTTT. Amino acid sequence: CASSQRHVGELFF.

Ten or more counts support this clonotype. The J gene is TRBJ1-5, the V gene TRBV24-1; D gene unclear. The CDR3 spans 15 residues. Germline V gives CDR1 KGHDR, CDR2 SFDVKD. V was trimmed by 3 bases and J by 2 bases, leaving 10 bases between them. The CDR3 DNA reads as TGTGCCACCAGTGATCCGGGGAGGGGCAATCAGCCCCAGCATTTT. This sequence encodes CATSDPGRGNQPQHF.

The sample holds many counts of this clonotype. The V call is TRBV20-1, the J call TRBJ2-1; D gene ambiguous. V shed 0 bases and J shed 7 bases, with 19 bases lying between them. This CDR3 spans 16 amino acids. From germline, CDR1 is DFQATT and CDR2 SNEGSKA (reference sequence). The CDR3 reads CSARDADRSSRNEQFF. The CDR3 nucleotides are TGCAGTGCTAGAGACGCCGACCGCAGCTCGAGGAATGAGCAGTTCTTC.